Shown below are 32 T cell receptor beta chains from a single sample sequenced in a study of vaccination effects on CD4 cells after COVID-19. Upon completion of approximately ten days in culture, CD4+ T cells were isolated. Every participant took two doses of the BNT162b2 or mRNA-1273 vaccine. The antigens of these receptors remain unknown. Data came from immunoSEQ multiplex PCR; TCRdb stores just in-frame clones and leaves some out. Counted here are some 70,000 clones, under 80% occurring once; the ten biggest clones make up around 2.5%. The sequences come from CD4+ T cells from PBMCs cultured without peptide, collected after COVID-19 vaccination. These receptor sequences come from a human donor who received a COVID-19 vaccine.

This sequence joins TRBV6-5 and TRBJ1-1; D gene unclear. Germline V CDR1 and CDR2: MNHEY, SVGAGI. The CDR3 has 14 amino acids. Trimming stripped 6 bases from V and 0 bases from J, with 11 bases between. The CDR3 sequence: CASSLLGMNTEAFF. The CDR3 DNA reads TGTGCCAGCAGCCTCTTAGGGATGAACACTGAAGCTTTCTTT.

This clone occurred a few times. The chain couples TRBV6-1 to TRBJ1-2; perhaps TRBD1 as D (6 bases). Per the germline V gene, CDR1 is MNHNS and CDR2 is SASEGT. V gave up 1 base and J gave up 8 bases, with 14 bases separating them. The length of the CDR3 is 14 residues. CDR3 region: CASSEGGQGRGYTF. CDR3 DNA: TGTGCCAGCAGTGAAGGCGGTCAGGGGAGAGGCTACACCTTC.

The chain recombines TRBV19 with TRBJ1-1; 8 bases agree with TRBD1. This CDR3 comprises 16 residues. V gave up 4 bases and J gave up 5 bases; unmatched junction bases: 12. CDR1 is LNHDA, CDR2 SQIVND, per germline (reference sequence). The CDR3: CASSNRGQGGMTEAFF. The CDR3 nucleotides are TGTGCCAGTAGTAATCGAGGACAGGGTGGAATGACTGAAGCTTTCTTT. The full variable domain, in which reference TRBV19 and TRBJ1-1 provide the parts outside the CDR3, is DGGITQSPKYLFRKEGQNVTLSCEQNLNHDAMYWYRQDPGQGLRLIYYSQIVNDFQKGDIAEGYSVSREKKESFPLTVTSAQKNPTAFYLCASSNRGQGGMTEAFFGQGTRLTVV.

This clone showed up just a few times. The chain carries TRBV30 and TRBJ1-2; TRBD1 aligns across 7 bases. The CDR3 consists of 11 residues. V dropped 3 bases and J dropped 12; count of bases not matched to a gene: 7. Germline CDR1 and CDR2: GTSNPN and SVGIG (reference sequence). For the CDR3, the DNA is TGTGCCTGGAGCGTTGCCGGGACAGACACCTTC. It translates to CAWSVAGTDTF.

This chain uses TRBV27 with TRBJ2-5; D is perhaps TRBD1 or TRBD2 (6 bases each). Germline V gives CDR1 MNHEY, CDR2 SMNVEV (reference sequence). V gave up 8 bases and J gave up 5 bases, with 18 bases separating them. There are 14 residues in the CDR3. This chain's CDR3 is CASSLLGGSETQYF. Written as DNA, the CDR3 is TGTGCCAGCTCCCTTTTGGGGGGCAGCGAGACCCAGTACTTC.

This clone was seen once. The V call is TRBV30, the J call TRBJ1-6; possibly TRBD1 for D (5 bases). This CDR3 has 14 residues. Germline assignment: CDR1 GTSNPN and CDR2 SVGIG (reference sequence). Trimming cost V 2 bases and J 10 bases, with 15 bases left between them. CDR3 DNA sequence: TGTGCCTGGAGTATTTCTCCCCAGGGCTCACCCCTCCACTTT. It specifies CAWSISPQGSPLHF.

This clone was observed a single time. The rearrangement uses TRBV6-5 and TRBJ2-3; D remains ambiguous. Trimming removed 1 base at V and 4 bases at J, with 6 bases between. Germline-derived CDR1 and CDR2 are MNHEY and SVGAGI. The CDR3 has 13 amino acids. CDR3 DNA: TGTGCCAGCAGTTACTTCAAATCAGATACGCAGTATTTT. The encoded protein is CASSYFKSDTQYF.

The chain has TRBV5-1 and TRBJ2-2; no clear D. The CDR3 has 14 amino acids. V dropped 0 bases and J dropped 0 bases, with 3 bases sitting between them. Germline CDR1 reads SGHRS; CDR2 reads YFSETQ. The CDR3 DNA reads as TGCGCCAGCAGCTTGGCGGCGAACACCGGGGAGCTGTTTTTT. As protein: CASSLAANTGELFF.

The gene calls are TRBV4-1 and TRBJ1-5; no reliable D call. Germline assignment: CDR1 MGHRA and CDR2 YSYEKL. The CDR3 is 14 amino acids. V gave up 6 bases and J gave up 5 bases, with 14 bases separating them. CDR3 sequence reads: CASSSDGTDQPQHF. CDR3 nucleotide sequence: TGCGCCAGCAGTTCGGACGGAACGGATCAGCCCCAGCATTTT.

The DNA for the CDR3 is TGTGCCAGCAGCCAAGGGGGACTAGCGGGGGGACGCCGGGAGACCCAGTACTTC. Amino acid sequence: CASSQGGLAGGRRETQYF. The chain combines TRBV3-1 (or the pseudogene TRBV3-2) with TRBJ2-5, with TRBD2 matching over 15 bases. The trim removed 1 base at V and 5 bases at J, leaving 8 bases unmatched. This CDR3 has 18 residues. From germline, CDR1 is LGHDT and CDR2 YNNKEL (reference sequence).

V gene TRBV7-2 combines with J gene TRBJ2-7; 7 bases are shared with TRBD2. CDR3 length equals 14 residues. Germline CDR1 SGHTA, CDR2 FQGNSA. Trimming removed 5 bases from V and 3 bases from J; junction bases left unmatched: 7. CDR3 amino acids: CASSPTASGYEQYV. The CDR3 DNA is TGTGCCAGCAGCCCCACCGCTAGCGGCTACGAGCAGTACGTC.

This clone was observed a handful of times. V gene TRBV4-3 combines with J gene TRBJ1-2; 9 nucleotides agree with TRBD1. V gave up 1 base and J gave up 8 bases; unmatched junction bases: 5. CDR3 size: 14 residues. Germline loops: CDR1 LGHNA, CDR2 YSLEER. The CDR3 region has the DNA TGCGCCAGCAGCCAAGCCCGGACAGGGGAGGGCTACACCTTC. Its translation is CASSQARTGEGYTF.

The rearrangement joins TRBV29-1 to TRBJ2-1; D is perhaps TRBD2 (6 bases). Germline CDR1 and CDR2: SQVTM and ANQGSEA. This CDR3 has 11 residues. Deletions cut 3 bases from V and 12 bases from J, with 12 bases between. In nucleotides, the CDR3 is TGCAGCGTTGAGGATCGAGCGGGGCAGTTCTTC. Encoded protein: CSVEDRAGQFF.

This clone was detected only a few times. The V call is TRBV3-1 (or the pseudogene TRBV3-2), the J call TRBJ2-1, with unresolved D. The germline CDR1 and CDR2 sequences are LGHDT and YNNKEL (reference sequence). V was trimmed by 3 bases and J by 7 bases, leaving 4 bases between them. This CDR3 has 11 residues. CDR3 in DNA: TGTGCCAGCAGCCATAGGAATGAGCAGTTCTTC. This codes for CASSHRNEQFF.

This clone was recorded a few times. This sequence joins TRBV4-1 and TRBJ1-4; no clear D gene. V was clipped by 4 bases and J by 8 bases, with 17 bases between them. The germline V gene encodes CDR1 MGHRA and CDR2 YSYEKL. CDR3 length: 15 residues. The CDR3 spells CASSPNGRSGEKLFF. In nucleotides, the CDR3 is TGCGCCAGCAGCCCCAATGGGAGGTCGGGCGAAAAACTGTTTTTT.

This clone occurred once. V usage is TRBV19 and J usage is TRBJ1-1; D gene uncertain. The CDR3 is made up of 13 amino acids. Trimming removed 2 bases from V and 7 bases from J, with 11 bases in between. Germline CDR1 and CDR2: LNHDA and SQIVND (reference sequence). For the CDR3, the DNA is TGTGCCAGTAGTATAAGCATTAGGGTTGAAGCTTTCTTT. It specifies CASSISIRVEAFF. Full variable domain (outside the CDR3, taken from reference TRBV19 and TRBJ1-1): DGGITQSPKYLFRKEGQNVTLSCEQNLNHDAMYWYRQDPGQGLRLIYYSQIVNDFQKGDIAEGYSVSREKKESFPLTVTSAQKNPTAFYLCASSISIRVEAFFGQGTRLTVV.

This chain uses TRBV3-1 (or the pseudogene TRBV3-2) with TRBJ2-5; 7 bases match TRBD1. Trimming removed 2 bases from V and 1 base from J; junction bases left unmatched: 4. Germline loops: CDR1 LGHDT, CDR2 YNNKEL (reference sequence). The CDR3 runs 15 residues. CDR3 in amino acids: CASSQNRGFQETQYF. The DNA of the CDR3 is TGTGCCAGCAGCCAAAACAGGGGATTCCAAGAGACCCAGTACTTC.

This rearrangement joins TRBV28 to TRBJ1-1, with D perhaps TRBD1 (5 bases). Germline loops: CDR1 MDHEN, CDR2 SYDVKM. This CDR3 has 14 amino acids. Trimming pared 5 bases from V and 3 bases from J, leaving 13 bases between. CDR3 DNA sequence: TGTGCCAGCAGTGACGATACAGGTCACACTGAAGCTTTCTTT. It specifies CASSDDTGHTEAFF.

The V call is TRBV5-5, the J call TRBJ1-1; 7 bases are a match to TRBD1. V was clipped by 2 bases and J by 1 base; unmatched bases: 2. Per germline, CDR1 SGHKS and CDR2 YYEKEE (reference sequence). The CDR3 has 14 amino acids. CDR3 nucleotide sequence: TGTGCCAGCAGCTTTTCAGGGGGGAACACTGAAGCTTTCTTT. Translating gives CASSFSGGNTEAFF.

The rearrangement links TRBV15 to TRBJ2-7, with D possibly TRBD2 on 6 matching bases. The CDR3 consists of 15 residues. The ends were cut back, 3 bases at V and 5 bases at J, with 17 bases in the middle. Germline values: CDR1 LNHNV, CDR2 YYDKDF (reference sequence). CDR3: CATSRVLGTPHEQYV. For the CDR3, the DNA is TGTGCCACCAGCAGGGTCCTCGGGACTCCCCACGAGCAGTACGTC.

This sequence joins TRBV24-1 and TRBJ1-5; D is perhaps TRBD1 (6 bases). This CDR3 has 15 amino acids. The V gene lost 6 bases and the J gene lost 6 bases, with 17 bases spanning the gap. Germline assignment: CDR1 KGHDR and CDR2 SFDVKD. DNA of the CDR3: TGTGCCACCAGTCCTTCCCGATCGGGGGCTCAGCCCCAGCATTTT. Translated: CATSPSRSGAQPQHF.

This clone appeared once. This chain links TRBV19 with TRBJ1-2; TRBD1 might be the D (6 bases). In germline, CDR1 is LNHDA, CDR2 SQIVND (reference sequence). V was clipped by 3 bases and J by 3 bases, with 20 bases between them. The CDR3 sequence is 17 residues long. The CDR3 DNA reads TGTGCCAGTAGTATTGGTTCAGGGGCAAATGGGGACTATGGCTACACCTTC. It translates to CASSIGSGANGDYGYTF.

V is TRBV19 and J is TRBJ1-5; D unclear. The length of the CDR3 is 12 residues. The germline V gene has CDR1 LNHDA and CDR2 SQIVND (reference sequence). With 3 bases removed from V and 2 bases from J, the gap between germline ends came to 2 bases. The CDR3 sequence is CASSMGNQPQHF. CDR3 DNA sequence: TGTGCCAGTAGTATGGGCAATCAGCCCCAGCATTTT.

The chain has TRBV6-5 and TRBJ2-7, with D perhaps given as TRBD1 or TRBD2 (5 bases each). CDR1 and CDR2 from the germline V gene are MNHEY and SVGAGI. Trimming shortened V by 6 bases and J by 6 bases, and 18 bases separated the two germline ends. This CDR3 contains 14 residues. CDR3 loop: CASRQATARAEQYV. The CDR3 nucleotides read TGTGCCAGCAGGCAGGCGACAGCGCGGGCCGAGCAGTACGTC.

This chain uses TRBV7-2 with TRBJ1-1; tentatively, D is TRBD1 (5 bases). Germline V gives CDR1 SGHTA, CDR2 FQGNSA. The length of the CDR3 is 15 residues. V dropped 2 bases and J dropped 0 bases, with 10 bases sitting between them. The CDR3 DNA is TGTGCCAGCAGCTTAAAAGGGGTCATGAACACTGAAGCTTTCTTT. Protein sequence: CASSLKGVMNTEAFF.

This sequence joins TRBV29-1 and TRBJ1-4; TRBD1 agrees at 8 bases. Germline CDR1 is SQVTM and CDR2 is ANQGSEA. The junction had 7 bases not matched to a gene; V was cut back by 6 bases and J by 7 bases. The CDR3 has 13 amino acids. The CDR3 loop is CSVQGALGEKLFF. CDR3 nucleotides: TGCAGCGTCCAGGGGGCGCTTGGTGAAAAACTGTTTTTT.

The CDR3 sequence: CAWSWTADTQYF. The CDR3 nucleotides are TGTGCCTGGAGTTGGACCGCAGATACGCAGTATTTT. V usage is TRBV30 and J usage is TRBJ2-3; D gene uncertain. V lost 2 bases to trimming and J lost 4 bases, with 7 bases between them. The CDR3 covers 12 residues. CDR1 and CDR2 (germline): GTSNPN, SVGIG (reference sequence).

The sample holds a few counts of this clone. This chain joins TRBV21-1 and TRBJ1-5; TRBD1, as called in the table, went unchecked against the DNA. TRBV21-1 is deemed a pseudogene. The CDR3 is 9 amino acids. CDR3 in amino acids: CARAPGLDF. CDR3 nucleotide sequence: TGTGCCAGGGCACCAGGGTTGGATTTT.

The chain couples TRBV24-1 to TRBJ2-5; 14 nucleotides line up with TRBD2. The length of the CDR3 is 17 residues. V dropped 3 bases and J dropped 4; count of bases not matched to a gene: 6. Germline V gene sequence: CDR1 KGHDR, CDR2 SFDVKD. Here the CDR3 reads CATSDRLAGGPLETQYF. In nucleotides, the CDR3 is TGTGCCACCAGTGATCGACTAGCGGGGGGGCCATTAGAGACCCAGTACTTC.

The chain combines TRBV14 with TRBJ1-1; possibly TRBD1 for D (5 bases). V was shortened by 2 bases and J by 3 bases, with 13 bases between the two germline ends. The CDR3 totals 15 residues. Germline lookup yields CDR1 SGHDN and CDR2 FVKESK. CDR3: CASSQMWGTDTEAFF. In DNA, the CDR3 is TGTGCCAGCAGCCAAATGTGGGGCACGGACACTGAAGCTTTCTTT.

The chain employs TRBV7-2 and TRBJ1-1; D call uncertain. With 1 base removed from V and 1 base from J, the gap between germline ends came to 10 bases. This CDR3 comprises 15 residues. Germline V gene data show CDR1 as SGHTA and CDR2 as FQGNSA. CDR3 in DNA: TGTGCCAGCAGCTTAGTAAATCTGGGGAACACTGAAGCTTTCTTT. As protein: CASSLVNLGNTEAFF.

This clone was seen just once. The chain recombines TRBV23-1 with TRBJ2-7; 7 bases agree with TRBD1. TRBV23-1 is annotated as an ORF whose role is uncertain. The trim removed 2 bases at V and 6 bases at J, leaving 13 bases unmatched. This CDR3 comprises 16 residues. The CDR3 spells CASSQADRSKEGEQYV. The DNA for the CDR3 is TGCGCCAGCAGTCAAGCGGACAGGTCGAAAGAGGGCGAGCAGTACGTC.